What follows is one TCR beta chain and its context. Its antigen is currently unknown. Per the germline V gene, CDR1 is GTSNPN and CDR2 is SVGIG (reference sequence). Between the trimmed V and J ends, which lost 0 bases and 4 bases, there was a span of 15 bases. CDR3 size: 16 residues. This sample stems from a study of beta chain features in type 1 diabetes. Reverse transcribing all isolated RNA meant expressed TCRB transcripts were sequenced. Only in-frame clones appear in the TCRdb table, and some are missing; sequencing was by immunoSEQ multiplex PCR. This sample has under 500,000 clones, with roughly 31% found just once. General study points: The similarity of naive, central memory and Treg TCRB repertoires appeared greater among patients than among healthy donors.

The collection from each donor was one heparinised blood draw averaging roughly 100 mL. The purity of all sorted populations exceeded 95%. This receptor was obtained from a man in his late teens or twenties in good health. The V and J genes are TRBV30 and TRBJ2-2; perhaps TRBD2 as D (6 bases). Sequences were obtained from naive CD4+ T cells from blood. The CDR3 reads CAWSVLLALSTGELFF. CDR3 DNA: TGTGCCTGGAGTGTATTACTAGCCCTAAGCACCGGGGAGCTGTTTTTT.